A selection of T cell receptor beta chains follows, all from one sample in a study of blood T cell repertoires in COVID-19. Only in-frame clones appear in the TCRdb table, and some are missing; sequencing was by immunoSEQ multiplex PCR. The profile shows about 670,000 clones, just under 90% of them singletons. The sequencing input was peripheral blood. The receptors were sampled from a woman in her late teens or twenties with acute or convalescent COVID-19. Both conserved end residues are part of each CDR3. Each record gives: V gene, clone size, D gene, J gene, CDR3 DNA, CDR3 protein. The D gene is left open where the match is weak. The size field is filled for only some rows; it gives once, few, many or a size class.

TRBV7-8	-	-	TRBJ2-7	TGTGCCAGCAGCCTCGGGTTGGGGGCGGGCTACGAGCAGTACTTC	CASSLGLGAGYEQYF
TRBV19	-	-	TRBJ1-2	TGTGCCAGTAATGGCAGGGTGAACTATGGCTACACCTTC	CASNGRVNYGYTF
TRBV5-8	-	-	TRBJ1-2	TGTGCCAGCAGGGAGGGACTAAGAGGCTACACCTTC	CASREGLRGYTF
TRBV9	-	-	TRBJ1-6	TGTGCCAGCAGCTTCAGGGGTTTGGGTAATTCACCCCTCCACTTT	CASSFRGLGNSPLHF
TRBV6-5	-	-	TRBJ1-2	TGTGCCAGCAGTTACTTACCACAGATCGGCTACACCTTC	CASSYLPQIGYTF
TRBV5-4	-	-	TRBJ1-6	TGTGCCAGCAGCCCCGCACCGGGACACTCTTCGTCTAATTCACCCCTCCACTTT	CASSPAPGHSSSNSPLHF
TRBV13	-	-	TRBJ2-7	TGTGCCAGCAGCTCCATCAGCGAGCAGTACTTC	CASSSISEQYF
TRBV19	-	TRBD1	TRBJ1-4	TGTGCCAGTAGGTTGACAGGGGCCGGAGAAAAACTGTTTTTT	CASRLTGAGEKLFF
TRBV9	-	TRBD2	TRBJ2-1	TGTGCCAGCAGCCCTCGTCCCGGGACTAGCGGGAGGGGCAATGAGCAGTTCTTC	CASSPRPGTSGRGNEQFF
TRBV7-8	-	TRBD1	TRBJ1-2	TGTGCCAGCAGCGAACAGGGGACCTCCTATGGCTACACCTTC	CASSEQGTSYGYTF
TRBV5-1	-	-	TRBJ1-2	TGCGCCAGCAGCTTCACAGTTAACTATGGCTACACCTTC	CASSFTVNYGYTF
TRBV3-1/TRBV3-2	once	-	TRBJ1-1	TGTGCCAGCAGCCGGCGACGGGGAACCATGAACACTGAAGCTTTCTTT	CASSRRRGTMNTEAFF
TRBV27	-	TRBD1	TRBJ1-3	TGTGCCAGCCAGGGGGCGGGAAACACCATATATTTT	CASQGAGNTIYF
TRBV30	few	-	TRBJ1-2	TGTGCCTGGAATCAGGGGACGGTCCGTGGCTACACCTTC	CAWNQGTVRGYTF
TRBV30	-	-	TRBJ2-4	TGTGCCTGGATCGAGGGACGCGGGGCGAACATTCAGTACTTC	CAWIEGRGANIQYF
TRBV15	-	-	TRBJ2-7	TGTGCCACCAGTCCGAGAAGGGGTACCATCTACGAGCAGTACTTC	CATSPRRGTIYEQYF
TRBV19	-	-	TRBJ1-6	TGTGCCAGTAATGTCCCGGGGGGGCCCTATAATTCACCCCTCCACTTT	CASNVPGGPYNSPLHF
TRBV6-4	-	TRBD2	TRBJ2-3	TGTGCCAGCAGTGACTCGGGGACTAGCGCGCAGTATTTT	CASSDSGTSAQYF
TRBV3-1/TRBV3-2	-	TRBD1	TRBJ2-7	TGTGCCAGCAGCCAAGGCCTCCCGGGACAGGGAAGCTACGAGCAGTACTTC	CASSQGLPGQGSYEQYF
TRBV30	-	-	TRBJ1-6	TGTGCCTGGACCAAATGGACAGCGGCTACTTCACCCCTCCACTTT	CAWTKWTAATSPLHF
TRBV2	once	-	TRBJ1-3	TGTGCCAGCAGTGTGGGGGGCTCTGGAAACACCATATATTTT	CASSVGGSGNTIYF
TRBV29-1	-	-	TRBJ1-2	TGCAGCGTTGAACTGCGGGGCACCTATGGCTACACCTTC	CSVELRGTYGYTF
TRBV19	-	TRBD1	TRBJ2-1	TGTGCCAGTAGCATCCGGGACAGGGAGTTCTTC	CASSIRDREFF